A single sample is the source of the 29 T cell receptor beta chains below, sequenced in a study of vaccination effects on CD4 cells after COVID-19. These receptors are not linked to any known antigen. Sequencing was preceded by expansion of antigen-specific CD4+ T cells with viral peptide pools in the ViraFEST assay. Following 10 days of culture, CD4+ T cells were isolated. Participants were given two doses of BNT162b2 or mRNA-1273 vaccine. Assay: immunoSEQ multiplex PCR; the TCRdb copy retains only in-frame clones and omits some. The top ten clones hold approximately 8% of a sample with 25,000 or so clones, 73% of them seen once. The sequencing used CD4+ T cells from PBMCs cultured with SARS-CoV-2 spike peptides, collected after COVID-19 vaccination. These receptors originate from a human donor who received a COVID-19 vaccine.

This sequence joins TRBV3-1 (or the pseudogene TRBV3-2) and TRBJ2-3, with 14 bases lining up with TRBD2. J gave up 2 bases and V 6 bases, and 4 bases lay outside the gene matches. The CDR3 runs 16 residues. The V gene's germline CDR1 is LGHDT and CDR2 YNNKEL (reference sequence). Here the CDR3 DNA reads TGTGCCAGCAGTCGACTAGCGGGGGGGCTCACAGATACGCAGTATTTT. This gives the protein CASSRLAGGLTDTQYF.

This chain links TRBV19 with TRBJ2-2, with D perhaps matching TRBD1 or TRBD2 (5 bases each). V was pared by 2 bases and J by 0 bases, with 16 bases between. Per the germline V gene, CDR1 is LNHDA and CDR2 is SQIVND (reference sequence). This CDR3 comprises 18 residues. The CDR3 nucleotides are TGTGCCAGTAGTATATCCTTAATAGGGACGGCGAACACCGGGGAGCTGTTTTTT. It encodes CASSISLIGTANTGELFF.

The CDR3: CASSYKGTSGAGELFF. In DNA form, the CDR3 reads TGTGCCAGCAGTTACAAAGGGACTAGCGGGGCCGGGGAGCTGTTTTTT. The V and J genes are TRBV6-5 and TRBJ2-2, with TRBD2 matching 13 bases. The CDR3 is 16 residues long. V shed 2 bases and J 6 bases; nucleotides not matched to a gene: 3. Germline V lookup: CDR1 MNHEY, CDR2 SVGAGI.

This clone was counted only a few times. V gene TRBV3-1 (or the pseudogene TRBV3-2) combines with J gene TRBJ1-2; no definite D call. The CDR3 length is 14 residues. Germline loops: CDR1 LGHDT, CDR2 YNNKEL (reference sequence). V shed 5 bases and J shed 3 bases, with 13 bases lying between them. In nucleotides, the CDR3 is TGTGCCAGCAGCTCCCTAAACACCGACTATGGCTACACCTTC. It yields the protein CASSSLNTDYGYTF.

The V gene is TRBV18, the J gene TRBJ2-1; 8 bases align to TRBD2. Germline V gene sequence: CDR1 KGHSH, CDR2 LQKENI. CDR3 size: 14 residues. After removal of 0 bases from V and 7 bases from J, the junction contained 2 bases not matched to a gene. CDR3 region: CASSPPSGANEQFF. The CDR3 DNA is TGTGCCAGCTCACCACCTAGCGGGGCGAATGAGCAGTTCTTC.

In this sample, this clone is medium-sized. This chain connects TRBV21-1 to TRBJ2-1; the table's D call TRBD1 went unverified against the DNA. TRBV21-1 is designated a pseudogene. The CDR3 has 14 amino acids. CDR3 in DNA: TGTGCCAACCCGGGACAGGGGAGTTGCAATGAGCAGTTCTTC. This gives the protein CANPGQGSCNEQFF.

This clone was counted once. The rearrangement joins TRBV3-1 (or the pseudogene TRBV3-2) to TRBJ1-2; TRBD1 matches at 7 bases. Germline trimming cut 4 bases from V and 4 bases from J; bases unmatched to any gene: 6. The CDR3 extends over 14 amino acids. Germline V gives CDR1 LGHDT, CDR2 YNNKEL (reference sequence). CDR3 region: CASSLRDSPYGYTF. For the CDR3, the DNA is TGTGCCAGCAGCCTCCGGGACAGTCCCTATGGCTACACCTTC.

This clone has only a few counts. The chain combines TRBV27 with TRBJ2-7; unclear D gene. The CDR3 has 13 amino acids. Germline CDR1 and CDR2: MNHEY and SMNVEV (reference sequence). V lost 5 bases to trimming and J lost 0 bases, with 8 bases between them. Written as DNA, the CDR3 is TGTGCCAGCAGTCCCCCGAACTCCTACGAGCAGTACTTC. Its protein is CASSPPNSYEQYF.

Written as DNA, the CDR3 is TGTGCCAGCAGCCCGCGGGACAGGGGGCACGGCTACACCTTC. It encodes CASSPRDRGHGYTF. The chain combines TRBV7-8 with TRBJ1-2; 12 bases are shared with TRBD1. After removal of 5 bases from V and 8 bases from J, the junction contained 6 bases not matched to a gene. This CDR3 contains 14 residues. Germline CDR1 and CDR2: SGHVS and FQNEAQ.

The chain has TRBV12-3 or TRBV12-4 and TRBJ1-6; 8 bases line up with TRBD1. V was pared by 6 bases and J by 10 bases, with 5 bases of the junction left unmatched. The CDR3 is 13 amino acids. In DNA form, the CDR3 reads TGTGCCAGCAGACCGACAGGGGCATCACCCCTCCACTTT. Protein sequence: CASRPTGASPLHF.

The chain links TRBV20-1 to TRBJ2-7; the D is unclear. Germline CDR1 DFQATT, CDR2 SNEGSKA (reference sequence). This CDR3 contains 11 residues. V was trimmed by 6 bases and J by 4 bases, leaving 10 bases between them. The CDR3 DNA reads TGCAGTGCCGCGACCGAGTACGAGCAGTACTTC. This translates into CSAATEYEQYF.

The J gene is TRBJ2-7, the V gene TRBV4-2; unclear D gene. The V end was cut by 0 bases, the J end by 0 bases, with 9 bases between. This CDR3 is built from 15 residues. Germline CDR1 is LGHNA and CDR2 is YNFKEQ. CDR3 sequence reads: CASSQDQPSSYEQYF. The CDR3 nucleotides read TGTGCCAGCAGCCAAGATCAGCCGAGCTCCTACGAGCAGTACTTC.

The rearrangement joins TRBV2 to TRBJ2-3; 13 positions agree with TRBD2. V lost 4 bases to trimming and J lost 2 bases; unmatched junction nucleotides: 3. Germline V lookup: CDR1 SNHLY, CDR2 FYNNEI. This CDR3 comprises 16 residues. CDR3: CASSGGLAGYTDTQYF. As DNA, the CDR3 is TGTGCCAGCAGTGGGGGACTAGCGGGGTACACAGATACGCAGTATTTT.

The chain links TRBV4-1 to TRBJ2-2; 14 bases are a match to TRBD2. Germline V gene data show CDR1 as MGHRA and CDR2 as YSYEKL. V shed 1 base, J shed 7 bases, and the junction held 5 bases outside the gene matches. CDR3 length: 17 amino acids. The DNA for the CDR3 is TGCGCCAGCAGCCAAGGGGGACTAGCGGGAGCGGGCGGGGAGCTGTTTTTT. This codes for CASSQGGLAGAGGELFF.

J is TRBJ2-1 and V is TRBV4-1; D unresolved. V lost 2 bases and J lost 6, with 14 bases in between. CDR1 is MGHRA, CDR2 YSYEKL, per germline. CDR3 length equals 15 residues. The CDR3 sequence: CASSQSRLGSNEQFF. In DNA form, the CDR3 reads TGCGCCAGCAGCCAAAGTCGTCTAGGGTCCAATGAGCAGTTCTTC.

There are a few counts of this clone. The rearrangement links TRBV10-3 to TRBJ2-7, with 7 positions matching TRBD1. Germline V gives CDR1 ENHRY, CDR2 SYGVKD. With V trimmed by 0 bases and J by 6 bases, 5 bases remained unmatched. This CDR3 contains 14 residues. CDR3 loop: CAISESTGSAEQYF. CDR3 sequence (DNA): TGTGCCATCAGTGAGTCGACAGGGTCAGCCGAGCAGTACTTC.

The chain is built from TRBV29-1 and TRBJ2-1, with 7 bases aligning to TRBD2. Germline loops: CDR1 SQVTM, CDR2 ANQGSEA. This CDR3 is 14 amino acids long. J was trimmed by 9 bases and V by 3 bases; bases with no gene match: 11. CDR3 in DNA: TGCAGCGTTGAGGTGTCGGGGGGTTCGGGTGAGCAGTTCTTC. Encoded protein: CSVEVSGGSGEQFF.

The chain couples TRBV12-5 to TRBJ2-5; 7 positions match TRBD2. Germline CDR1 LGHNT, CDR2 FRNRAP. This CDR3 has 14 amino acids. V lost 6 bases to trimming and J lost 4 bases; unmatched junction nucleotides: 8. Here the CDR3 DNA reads TGTGCTAGTGGCCCCGGACTAGTAGGAGAGACCCAGTACTTC. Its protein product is CASGPGLVGETQYF.

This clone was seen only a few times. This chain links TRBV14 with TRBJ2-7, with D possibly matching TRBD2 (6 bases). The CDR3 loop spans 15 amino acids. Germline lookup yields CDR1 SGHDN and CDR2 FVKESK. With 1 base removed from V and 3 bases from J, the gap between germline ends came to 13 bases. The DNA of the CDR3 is TGTGCCAGCAGCCAAGCTGGGACTGTTCTCTACGAGCAGTACTTC. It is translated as CASSQAGTVLYEQYF. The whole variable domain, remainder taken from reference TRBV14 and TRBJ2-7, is EAGVTQFPSHSVIEKGQTVTLRCDPISGHDNLYWYRRVMGKEIKFLLHFVKESKQDESGMPNNRFLAERTGGTYSTLKVQPAELEDSGVYFCASSQAGTVLYEQYFGPGTRLTVT.

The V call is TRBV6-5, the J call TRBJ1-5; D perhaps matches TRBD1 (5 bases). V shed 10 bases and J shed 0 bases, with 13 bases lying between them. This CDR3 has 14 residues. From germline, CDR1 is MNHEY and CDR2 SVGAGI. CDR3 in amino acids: CATSQGNSNQPQHF. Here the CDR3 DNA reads TGTGCCACCTCTCAGGGAAATAGCAATCAGCCCCAGCATTTT.

For the CDR3, the DNA is TGTGCCAGTAGTATGATAACCATGAACACTGAAGCTTTCTTT. It specifies CASSMITMNTEAFF. J is TRBJ1-1 and V is TRBV19; D is ambiguous. V lost 3 bases and J lost 0, with 8 bases in between. Germline loops: CDR1 LNHDA, CDR2 SQIVND (reference sequence). The CDR3 totals 14 residues.

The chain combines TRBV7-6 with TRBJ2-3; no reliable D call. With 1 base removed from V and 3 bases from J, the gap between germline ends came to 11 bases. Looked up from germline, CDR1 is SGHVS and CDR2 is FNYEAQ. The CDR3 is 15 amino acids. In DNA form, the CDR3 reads TGTGCCAGCAGCTTAGGTGGTCTCGAAACAGATACGCAGTATTTT. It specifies CASSLGGLETDTQYF.

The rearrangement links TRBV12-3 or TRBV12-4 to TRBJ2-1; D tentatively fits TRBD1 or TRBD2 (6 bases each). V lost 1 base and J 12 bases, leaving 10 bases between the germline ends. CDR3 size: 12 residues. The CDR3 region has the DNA TGTGCCAGCAGTTTAGTTCGGGGGCCGCAGTTCTTC. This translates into CASSLVRGPQFF.

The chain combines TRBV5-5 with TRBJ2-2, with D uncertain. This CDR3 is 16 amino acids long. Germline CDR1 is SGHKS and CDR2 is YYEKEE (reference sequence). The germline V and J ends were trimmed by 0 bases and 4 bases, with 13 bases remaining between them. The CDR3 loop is CASSLDAPRATGELFF. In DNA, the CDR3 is TGTGCCAGCAGCTTGGATGCCCCCCGGGCCACCGGGGAGCTGTTTTTT.

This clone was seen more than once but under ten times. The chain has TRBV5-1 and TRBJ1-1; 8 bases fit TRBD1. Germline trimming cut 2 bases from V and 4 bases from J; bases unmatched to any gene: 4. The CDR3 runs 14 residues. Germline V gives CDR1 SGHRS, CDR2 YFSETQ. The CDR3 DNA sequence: TGCGCCAGCAGCTTACGGACAGGGAGCACTGAAGCTTTCTTT. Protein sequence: CASSLRTGSTEAFF.

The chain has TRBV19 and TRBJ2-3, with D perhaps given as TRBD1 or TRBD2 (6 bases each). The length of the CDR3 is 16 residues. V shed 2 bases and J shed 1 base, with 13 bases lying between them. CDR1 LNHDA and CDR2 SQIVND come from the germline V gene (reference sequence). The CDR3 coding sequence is TGTGCCAGTAGTATACGGGGGCCAGTCGGCACAGATACGCAGTATTTT. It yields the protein CASSIRGPVGTDTQYF. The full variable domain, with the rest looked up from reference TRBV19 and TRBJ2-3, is DGGITQSPKYLFRKEGQNVTLSCEQNLNHDAMYWYRQDPGQGLRLIYYSQIVNDFQKGDIAEGYSVSREKKESFPLTVTSAQKNPTAFYLCASSIRGPVGTDTQYFGPGTRLTVL.

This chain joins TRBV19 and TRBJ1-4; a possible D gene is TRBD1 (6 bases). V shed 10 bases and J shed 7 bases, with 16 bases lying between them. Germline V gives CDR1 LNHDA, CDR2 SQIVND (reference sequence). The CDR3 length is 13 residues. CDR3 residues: CATGGIGVEKLFF. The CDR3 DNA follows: TGTGCCACCGGGGGCATAGGAGTTGAAAAACTGTTTTTT.

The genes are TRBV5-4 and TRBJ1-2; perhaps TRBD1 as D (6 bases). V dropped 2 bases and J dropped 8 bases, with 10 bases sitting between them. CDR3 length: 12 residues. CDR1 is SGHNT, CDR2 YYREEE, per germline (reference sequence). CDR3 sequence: CASSLQGRGYTF. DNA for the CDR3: TGTGCCAGCAGCTTACAGGGCAGGGGCTACACCTTC.

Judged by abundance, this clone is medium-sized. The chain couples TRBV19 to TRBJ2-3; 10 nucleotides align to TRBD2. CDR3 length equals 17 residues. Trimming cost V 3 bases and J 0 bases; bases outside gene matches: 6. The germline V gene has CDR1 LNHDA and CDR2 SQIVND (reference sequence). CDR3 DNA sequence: TGTGCCAGTAGTATTCAGGCTAGCGGGGGTAGCACAGATACGCAGTATTTT. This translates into CASSIQASGGSTDTQYF.